Presented here are 12 T cell receptor beta chains from one specimen sequenced in a study of CD8+ T cells in alopecia areata. The sequencing template was cDNA reverse transcribed from extracted RNA. The repertoire was sequenced with immunoSEQ multiplex PCR; TCRdb's copy has only in-frame clones and lacks some. The data show 90,000 to 150,000 clones, about half seen once. Treatment denoted: oral pan-JAK inhibitor, 5-10 mg twice daily. The sequencing used CD4+ T cells sorted from blood, collected at week 4, from a patient treated with tofacitinib. Source of these receptors: a human donor with alopecia areata.

The chain combines TRBV30 with TRBJ2-7; TRBD1 is a possible D gene (6 bases). This CDR3 comprises 14 residues. V gave up 2 bases and J gave up 2 bases, with 13 bases separating them. The germline gives CDR1 GTSNPN, CDR2 SVGIG (reference sequence). Here the CDR3 DNA reads TGTGCCTGGAGTCGTCAGGGGAGCGCCTACGAGCAGTACTTC. Protein: CAWSRQGSAYEQYF.

CDR3 sequence reads: CAWSSNDQGGYTF. CDR3 coding DNA: TGTGCCTGGAGTTCAAACGACCAGGGCGGCTACACCTTC. The gene calls are TRBV30 and TRBJ1-2; the D gene is possibly TRBD1 (5 bases). V dropped 2 bases and J dropped 8 bases, with 15 bases sitting between them. The V gene's germline CDR1 is GTSNPN and CDR2 SVGIG (reference sequence). The CDR3 is made up of 13 amino acids. The whole variable domain, remainder taken from reference TRBV30 and TRBJ1-2, is SQTIHQWPATLVQPVGSPLSLECTVEGTSNPNLYWYRQAAGRGLQLLFYSVGIGQISSEVPQNLSASRPQDRQFILSSKKLLLSDSGFYLCAWSSNDQGGYTFGSGTRLTVV.

V and J are TRBV7-9 and TRBJ2-7; no clear D. CDR3 length: 11 amino acids. Deletions cut 5 bases from V and 3 bases from J, with 5 bases between. Germline V gene data show CDR1 as SEHNR and CDR2 as FQNEAQ (reference sequence). This CDR3 reads CASSGNYEQYF. DNA for the CDR3: TGTGCCAGCAGCGGGAACTACGAGCAGTACTTC.

J is TRBJ2-7 and V is TRBV10-3; a weak D match, TRBD2 (5 bases). CDR3 size: 14 residues. Germline CDR1 is ENHRY and CDR2 is SYGVKD. The V gene lost 3 bases and the J gene lost 3 bases, with 12 bases spanning the gap. The CDR3 region is CAISESTEDYEQYF. The CDR3 DNA is TGTGCCATCAGTGAATCTACGGAGGACTACGAGCAGTACTTC.

The J gene is TRBJ2-5, the V gene TRBV20-1, with D maybe TRBD2 (5 bases). The germline V gene has CDR1 DFQATT and CDR2 SNEGSKA (reference sequence). The CDR3 length is 9 residues. Written as DNA, the CDR3 is TGCAGGCCCGGGAAGACCCAGTACTTC. As protein: CRPGKTQYF.

This clone was recorded once. The chain employs TRBV6-5 and TRBJ2-3, with TRBD1 matching over 9 bases. After removal of 9 bases from V and 1 base from J, the junction contained 2 bases not matched to a gene. Germline V gene sequence: CDR1 MNHEY, CDR2 SVGAGI. The CDR3 runs to 13 residues. In nucleotides, the CDR3 is TGTGCCAGTCGGGACAGGGGCACAGATACGCAGTATTTT. It specifies CASRDRGTDTQYF.

CDR3 residues: CASSLGDRGSRETQYF. CDR3 nucleotides: TGTGCCAGCAGCTTGGGAGACAGGGGAAGTCGGGAGACCCAGTACTTC. The rearrangement uses TRBV7-9 and TRBJ2-5; TRBD1 agrees at 8 bases. Germline V gene lookup returns CDR1 SEHNR and CDR2 FQNEAQ (reference sequence). The V gene end was trimmed by 3 bases and the J gene end by 5 bases; junction bases not matched to a gene: 11. The CDR3 spans 16 residues.

V gene TRBV12-5 combines with J gene TRBJ2-1; D not resolved. Germline CDR1 is LGHNT and CDR2 is FRNRAP. The CDR3 runs to 11 residues. Trimming removed 6 bases from V and 4 bases from J, with 4 bases in between. In DNA form, the CDR3 reads TGTGCTAGTGGCTGGTACAATGAGCAGTTCTTC. It translates to CASGWYNEQFF.

There are a few counts of this clone. The V call is TRBV19, the J call TRBJ2-1, with 11 bases lining up with TRBD2. CDR1 and CDR2 from the germline V gene are LNHDA and SQIVND (reference sequence). The CDR3 is made up of 15 amino acids. V lost 5 bases, J lost 10 bases, and 10 bases stayed unmatched. CDR3 nucleotide sequence: TGTGCCAGTAGTTTCGGGACTAGCGGCTACACGGAGCAGTTCTTC. This codes for CASSFGTSGYTEQFF. The full variable domain, with the rest looked up from reference TRBV19 and TRBJ2-1, is DGGITQSPKYLFRKEGQNVTLSCEQNLNHDAMYWYRQDPGQGLRLIYYSQIVNDFQKGDIAEGYSVSREKKESFPLTVTSAQKNPTAFYLCASSFGTSGYTEQFFGPGTRLTVL.

The rearrangement links TRBV5-1 to TRBJ2-5, with TRBD2 identical over 7 bases. The CDR3 spans 15 residues. CDR1 and CDR2 from the germline V gene are SGHRS and YFSETQ. V lost 4 bases, J lost 0 bases, and 6 bases stayed unmatched. The CDR3 sequence: CASSRAGEYQETQYF. The CDR3 nucleotides read TGCGCCAGCAGCAGGGCGGGGGAGTACCAAGAGACCCAGTACTTC.

This clone has only a few counts. The chain couples TRBV25-1 to TRBJ1-1; a possible D gene is TRBD1 (5 bases). The CDR3 spans 12 residues. Between the trimmed V and J ends, which lost 8 bases and 5 bases, there was a span of 12 bases. Per germline, CDR1 MGHDK and CDR2 SYGVNS. The CDR3 DNA follows: TGTGCCAGCGGATTGTGGGGGACTGAAGCTTTCTTT. Translating it yields CASGLWGTEAFF.

This clone was seen more than once but under ten times. V and J are TRBV29-1 and TRBJ1-2, with 8 bases aligning to TRBD1. Trimming took 6 bases from V and 8 from J; bases not matched to a gene: 17. Germline CDR1 SQVTM, CDR2 ANQGSEA. The CDR3 sequence is 15 residues long. DNA for the CDR3: TGCAGCGTCGATGACCACTCAGGACAGGGAGGAGGCTACACCTTC. This encodes CSVDDHSGQGGGYTF.